The T cell receptor (beta chain) described here comes from a study of OX40 agonist ivuxolimab in advanced cancers. Study-wide results and caveats: Partial responders at 0.1-3.0 mg/kg had among the lowest clonal expansion.

The CDR3 consists of 14 residues. The V and J ends lost 5 bases and 2 bases respectively, with 13 bases between them. Germline V gene data show CDR1 as MNHEY and CDR2 as SVGAGI. Using immunoSEQ multiplex PCR, the repertoire was profiled, and TCRdb retains in-frame clones only, with some absent. The profile covers about 130,000 clones, with around 93% appearing a single time and roughly 0.94% taken by the ten largest. Comment on this clone: Its antigen is unidentified.

This sequence joins TRBV6-5 and TRBJ2-7, with no clear D. The starting material was CD4+ or CD8+ T cells sorted from blood, obtained in a trial of the OX40 agonist ivuxolimab. This clonotype was obtained from an adult with an advanced solid tumor such as melanoma, head and neck, liver or kidney cancer. The CDR3 sequence is CASSAIWQPYEQYF. The CDR3 bases are TGTGCCAGCAGTGCTATTTGGCAGCCCTACGAGCAGTACTTC.